These 23 T cell receptor beta chains came from one sample sequenced in a study of blood T cell repertoires in COVID-19. TCRdb's copy holds only in-frame clones and misses some; the assay was immunoSEQ multiplex PCR. The sample consists of 300,000 or so clones, about 90% of them appearing once. The sequencing sample was made of peripheral blood. These receptors were obtained from a woman aged 40-49 years with acute or convalescent COVID-19.

The rearrangement uses TRBV6-1 and TRBJ2-7; TRBD2 matches at 7 bases. Looked up from germline, CDR1 is MNHNS and CDR2 is SASEGT. The ends lost 1 base at V and 1 base at J; junction bases unmatched: 1. The CDR3 extends over 14 amino acids. CDR3 sequence (DNA): TGTGCCAGCAGTGAAGACGGGGGGTCCTACGAGCAGTACGTC. Its translation is CASSEDGGSYEQYV.

Note on this clone: The same CDR3 arises from other DNA sequences in this sample as well. V is TRBV18 and J is TRBJ2-1; 11 bases align to TRBD1. V was clipped by 5 bases and J by 4 bases; unmatched bases: 4. The germline V gene has CDR1 KGHSH and CDR2 LQKENI. This CDR3 is built from 15 residues. The CDR3 protein is CASSTGTGGYNEQFF. Written as DNA, the CDR3 is TGTGCCAGCTCAACCGGGACAGGGGGTTACAATGAGCAGTTCTTC.

The CDR3 reads CASSPPRTGTNYGYTF. Written as DNA, the CDR3 is TGTGCCAGCTCACCACCCCGGACAGGGACAAACTATGGCTACACCTTC. The chain couples TRBV18 to TRBJ1-2; 8 nucleotides line up with TRBD1. The V segment lost 0 bases and the J segment 2 bases; nucleotides outside the gene matches: 5. Per germline, CDR1 KGHSH and CDR2 LQKENI. This CDR3 has 16 residues. The variable domain in full, completed from reference TRBV18 and TRBJ1-2, reads NAGVMQNPRHLVRRRGQEARLRCSPMKGHSHVYWYRQLPEEGLKFMVYLQKENIIDESGMPKERFSAEFPKEGPSILRIQQVVRGDSAAYFCASSPPRTGTNYGYTFGSGTRLTVV.

The chain carries TRBV18 and TRBJ1-4; 7 bases fit TRBD1. The CDR3 runs to 13 residues. Trimming cost V 4 bases and J 8 bases; bases outside gene matches: 4. Germline V gives CDR1 KGHSH, CDR2 LQKENI. CDR3 protein: CASSRGQEEKLFF. CDR3 in DNA: TGTGCCAGCTCACGCGGACAGGAGGAAAAACTGTTTTTT. Full variable domain (missing parts from reference TRBV18 and TRBJ1-4): NAGVMQNPRHLVRRRGQEARLRCSPMKGHSHVYWYRQLPEEGLKFMVYLQKENIIDESGMPKERFSAEFPKEGPSILRIQQVVRGDSAAYFCASSRGQEEKLFFGSGTQLSVL.

J is TRBJ2-3 and V is TRBV9, with TRBD2 matching over 11 bases. This CDR3 region has 15 residues. The V and J ends lost 3 bases and 4 bases, in that order; junction bases with no gene match: 4. Germline V CDR1 and CDR2: SGDLS, YYNGEE. The CDR3 is CASSDLAGGPDTQYF. The CDR3 DNA reads as TGTGCCAGCAGCGATCTAGCGGGGGGCCCAGATACGCAGTATTTT.

V usage is TRBV15 and J usage is TRBJ2-1; 9 positions match TRBD1. Germline loops: CDR1 LNHNV, CDR2 YYDKDF (reference sequence). The CDR3 has 16 residues. Unmatched junction bases numbered 15, after V lost 0 bases and J lost 15 bases. The CDR3 region has the DNA TGTGCCACCAGCAGAGATCTGGGGACAGGGACCCAAGGCGGGTTCTTC. It encodes CATSRDLGTGTQGGFF.

The rearrangement links TRBV27 to TRBJ1-5, with 7 nucleotides matching TRBD1. Germline CDR1 reads MNHEY; CDR2 reads SMNVEV (reference sequence). Unmatched junction bases numbered 3, after V lost 6 bases and J lost 4 bases. This CDR3 is 13 amino acids long. CDR3 sequence: CASRGQRNQPQHF. The CDR3 DNA sequence: TGTGCCAGCAGGGGACAGAGAAATCAGCCCCAGCATTTT.

V gene TRBV4-1 combines with J gene TRBJ2-3; D ambiguous. V lost 3 bases and J 4 bases, leaving 14 bases between the germline ends. There are 15 residues in the CDR3. The germline CDR1 and CDR2 sequences are MGHRA and YSYEKL. CDR3 nucleotide sequence: TGCGCCAGCAGCCAGTCCCCAACTCCTTCAGATACGCAGTATTTT. It encodes CASSQSPTPSDTQYF.

V is TRBV14 and J is TRBJ1-2; 7 bases align to TRBD1. The CDR3 spans 14 residues. Trimming removed 6 bases from V and 4 bases from J; junction bases left unmatched: 8. Germline V lookup: CDR1 SGHDN, CDR2 FVKESK. This chain's CDR3 is CASSYRGLAYGYTF. As DNA, the CDR3 is TGTGCCAGCAGTTACAGGGGTTTGGCCTATGGCTACACCTTC. The full variable domain, with the rest looked up from reference TRBV14 and TRBJ1-2, is EAGVTQFPSHSVIEKGQTVTLRCDPISGHDNLYWYRRVMGKEIKFLLHFVKESKQDESGMPNNRFLAERTGGTYSTLKVQPAELEDSGVYFCASSYRGLAYGYTFGSGTRLTVV.

CDR3 coding DNA: TGTGCCAGCAGTTACCGGACAGGGGTCACAGATACGCAGTATTTT. Its translation is CASSYRTGVTDTQYF. This sequence joins TRBV6-6 and TRBJ2-3, with 9 bases lining up with TRBD1. CDR3 length: 15 residues. The V gene's germline CDR1 is MNHNY and CDR2 SVGAGI (reference sequence). With V trimmed by 2 bases and J by 2 bases, 2 bases remained unmatched.

V is TRBV6-2 or TRBV6-3 and J is TRBJ2-1; D uncertain. This CDR3 has 17 amino acids. V lost 0 bases and J 4 bases, leaving 16 bases between the germline ends. Germline CDR1 reads MNHEY; CDR2 reads SVGEGT. As DNA, the CDR3 is TGTGCCAGCAGTTACTCCCGCGTCGAGCAGGCTTACAATGAGCAGTTCTTC. It yields the protein CASSYSRVEQAYNEQFF.

This clone was detected only a few times. This chain joins TRBV2 and TRBJ2-1; 7 nucleotides line up with TRBD2. The CDR3 is made up of 15 amino acids. Germline-derived CDR1 and CDR2 are SNHLY and FYNNEI. The ends lost 6 bases at V and 7 bases at J; junction bases unmatched: 12. The CDR3 sequence: CASSPGGRGMNEQFF. In nucleotides, the CDR3 is TGTGCCAGCAGCCCGGGGGGTAGGGGAATGAATGAGCAGTTCTTC.

This chain uses TRBV6-5 with TRBJ1-1; 9 nucleotides agree with TRBD1. CDR3 size: 14 residues. Losses at the gene ends were 6 bases for V and 1 base for J; bases not matched to a gene: 3. Germline CDR1 MNHEY, CDR2 SVGAGI. DNA of the CDR3: TGTGCCAGCAGGGGGGACAGGGCGAACACTGAAGCTTTCTTT. Translation: CASRGDRANTEAFF.

The chain links TRBV5-4 to TRBJ1-1; 12 bases match TRBD1. J was trimmed by 7 bases and V by 4 bases; bases with no gene match: 8. Germline V gives CDR1 SGHNT, CDR2 YYREEE (reference sequence). This CDR3 is 15 amino acids long. Here the CDR3 reads CASSVGQGASSEAFF. The CDR3 bases are TGTGCCAGCAGCGTGGGACAGGGGGCATCCAGTGAAGCTTTCTTT.

The rearrangement links TRBV4-2 to TRBJ2-3, with 7 bases that match TRBD1. The CDR3 runs to 15 residues. CDR1 and CDR2 (germline): LGHNA, YNFKEQ. The V gene end was trimmed by 4 bases and the J gene end by 5 bases; junction bases not matched to a gene: 9. CDR3 in DNA: TGTGCCAGCAGCCGAACCGACAGGGACGGAGATACGCAGTATTTT. This translates into CASSRTDRDGDTQYF.

V and J are TRBV2 and TRBJ1-5; TRBD1 is a possible D gene (6 bases). The CDR3 has 14 residues. Looked up from germline, CDR1 is SNHLY and CDR2 is FYNNEI. The V and J ends lost 8 bases and 4 bases respectively, with 15 bases between them. CDR3 bases: TGTGCCAGCGGGAGAGGACAGTTTAATCAGCCCCAGCATTTT. Its translation is CASGRGQFNQPQHF.

V gene TRBV6-6 combines with J gene TRBJ1-1, with unresolved D. V was cut by 3 bases and J by 2 bases, with 7 bases left in between. Per germline, CDR1 MNHNY and CDR2 SVGAGI (reference sequence). The CDR3 has 13 amino acids. The CDR3 bases are TGTGCCAGCAGTTATTTGGGCAACACTGAAGCTTTCTTT. Amino acid sequence: CASSYLGNTEAFF.

This rearrangement joins TRBV29-1 to TRBJ1-1; the D is unclear. Germline loops: CDR1 SQVTM, CDR2 ANQGSEA. This CDR3 is 12 amino acids long. V lost 4 bases, J lost 1 base, and 7 bases lay in between. CDR3 region: CSVGGQNTEAFF. In DNA form, the CDR3 reads TGCAGCGTTGGAGGGCAGAACACTGAAGCTTTCTTT. The entire variable domain, with the rest obtained from reference TRBV29-1 and TRBJ1-1, is as follows: SAVISQKPSRDICQRGTSLTIQCQVDSQVTMMFWYRQQPGQSLTLIATANQGSEATYESGFVIDKFPISRPNLTFSTLTVSNMSPEDSSIYLCSVGGQNTEAFFGQGTRLTVV.

This sequence joins TRBV6-4 and TRBJ2-7; 8 nucleotides line up with TRBD2. V gave up 9 bases and J gave up 0 bases; unmatched junction bases: 10. The CDR3 has 15 amino acids. CDR1 MRHNA and CDR2 SNTAGT come from the germline V gene. The CDR3 nucleotides are TGTGCCAGTTCCAGCGGGGGTACCTCCTCCTACGAGCAGTACGTC. It codes for CASSSGGTSSYEQYV.

This clone was recorded a few times. V and J are TRBV6-5 and TRBJ1-4; a weak D match, TRBD1 (5 bases). Germline values: CDR1 MNHEY, CDR2 SVGAGI. The CDR3 has 12 residues. V was shortened by 6 bases and J by 8 bases, with 10 bases between the two germline ends. The CDR3 nucleotides are TGTGCCAGCAGGCAGGGTGGAGAAAAACTGTTTTTT. This codes for CASRQGGEKLFF.

This chain uses TRBV4-2 with TRBJ2-2; tentative D call: TRBD2 (5 bases). The CDR3 consists of 16 residues. Germline CDR1 LGHNA, CDR2 YNFKEQ. Trimming took 1 base from V and 0 from J, leaving 9 bases between them. DNA for the CDR3: TGTGCCAGCAGCCAAGGAGAGGGTGCGAACACCGGGGAGCTGTTTTTT. This encodes CASSQGEGANTGELFF.

V is TRBV19 and J is TRBJ1-5; 7 nucleotides line up with TRBD1. CDR1 is LNHDA and CDR2 is SQIVND in the germline V gene (reference sequence). This CDR3 has 15 residues. The trim removed 3 bases at V and 4 bases at J, leaving 6 bases unmatched. CDR3 sequence: CASSIYSTGNQPQHF. CDR3 coding DNA: TGTGCCAGTAGTATTTATTCGACAGGGAATCAGCCCCAGCATTTT.

The chain has TRBV24-1 and TRBJ2-3, with a possible D match to TRBD1 (5 bases). Germline V gives CDR1 KGHDR, CDR2 SFDVKD. This CDR3 comprises 14 residues. V lost 4 bases, J lost 4 bases, and 11 bases lay in between. Here the CDR3 reads CATSEPLRADTQYF. The CDR3 bases are TGTGCCACCAGTGAACCGCTCAGGGCAGATACGCAGTATTTT.